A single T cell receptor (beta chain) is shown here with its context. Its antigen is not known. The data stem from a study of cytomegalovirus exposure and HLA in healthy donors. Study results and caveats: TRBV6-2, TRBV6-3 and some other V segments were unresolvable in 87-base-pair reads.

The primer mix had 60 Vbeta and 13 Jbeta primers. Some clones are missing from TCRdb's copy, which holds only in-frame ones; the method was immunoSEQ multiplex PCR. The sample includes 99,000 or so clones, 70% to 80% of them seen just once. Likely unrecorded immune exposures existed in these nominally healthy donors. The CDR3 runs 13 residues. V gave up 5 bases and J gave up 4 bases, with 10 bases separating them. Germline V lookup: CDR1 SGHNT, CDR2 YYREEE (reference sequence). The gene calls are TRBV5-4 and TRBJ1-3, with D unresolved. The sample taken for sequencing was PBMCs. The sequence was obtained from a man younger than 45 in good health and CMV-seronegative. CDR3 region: CASRSEEGNTIYF. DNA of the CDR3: TGTGCCAGCAGGTCTGAAGAGGGAAACACCATATATTTT.